Each of the 29 T cell receptor beta chains below was sequenced from the same sample in a study of T cells expressing NK-cell markers. TCRdb reanalyzed the 5' RACE reads and collapses them to one entry per CDR3 protein, without DNA. The sample table sets out about 260,000 distinct CDR3 sequences. Sequencing was done on a sample of blood T cells: a sorted CD56 or NKG2C T cell subset, CD4+ or CD8+ T cells, or bulk PBMC T cells (not recorded which). These receptors originate from a woman aged 18 to 75 in good health.

The rearrangement uses TRBV19 and TRBJ2-5. CDR3 length equals 15 residues. The V gene's germline CDR1 is LNHDA and CDR2 SQIVND (reference sequence). CDR3 loop: CASSIHSRGRETQYF.

This chain links TRBV29-1 with TRBJ2-2; TCRdb's D call of TRBD1 is untestable without DNA. The germline V gene encodes CDR1 SQVTM and CDR2 ANQGSEA. The CDR3 totals 13 residues. CDR3 sequence reads: CSAAQGAAGELFF.

The J gene is TRBJ2-7, the V gene TRBV12-3 or TRBV12-4; the TRBD1 assignment by TCRdb is unverifiable without DNA. This CDR3 is built from 14 residues. The CDR3 loop is CASSLRQSGYEQYF.

CDR3 protein: CASSQFFSGTSTDTQYF. The chain uses TRBV5-1 and TRBJ2-3; TCRdb's D gene call, TRBD2, goes unchecked for lack of DNA. This CDR3 has 17 amino acids. Germline V gene lookup returns CDR1 SGHRS and CDR2 YFSETQ.

V and J are TRBV6-5 and TRBJ2-5; TCRdb picks TRBD1, but there is no DNA to check that call. This CDR3 comprises 12 residues. Germline lookup yields CDR1 MNHEY and CDR2 SVGAGI. This CDR3 reads CASRRTEETQYF.

V and J are TRBV5-1 and TRBJ1-4. The V gene's germline CDR1 is SGHRS and CDR2 YFSETQ. CDR3 length: 15 residues. CDR3: CASSPVVSKNEKLFF.

The chain combines TRBV29-1 with TRBJ1-1. CDR3 length equals 11 residues. Germline CDR1 reads SQVTM; CDR2 reads ANQGSEA. The CDR3: CSVDRSTEAFF.

The V and J genes are TRBV7-3 and TRBJ2-5; absent DNA, TCRdb's TRBD1 call cannot be checked. This CDR3 has 15 amino acids. Germline V gene sequence: CDR1 SGHTA, CDR2 FQGTGA. The CDR3 sequence is CASSPMGGSQETQYF.

J is TRBJ1-5 and V is TRBV3-1; with no DNA, the TCRdb D assignment of TRBD1 cannot be verified. Germline CDR1 and CDR2: LGHDT and YNNKEL (reference sequence). The CDR3 runs 14 residues. This CDR3 reads CASSRGTGNQPQHF.

V usage is TRBV20-1 and J usage is TRBJ2-5; TCRdb indicates TRBD1, and absent DNA this call remains unverified. Germline V gene sequence: CDR1 DFQATT, CDR2 SNEGSKA (reference sequence). The CDR3 contains 14 residues. The chain's CDR3 is CSAPDRAAQETQYF.

The CDR3 loop is CATSHTSGILETQYF. The gene calls are TRBV24-1 and TRBJ2-5; TCRdb gives TRBD2 as the D gene, but with no DNA this cannot be confirmed. The CDR3 extends over 15 amino acids. In germline, CDR1 is KGHDR, CDR2 SFDVKD.

The chain has TRBV18 and TRBJ1-5; the D call of TRBD1 rests on TCRdb alone, since no DNA is present to check it. CDR1 is KGHSH and CDR2 is LQKENI in the germline V gene. This CDR3 spans 15 amino acids. The CDR3 loop is CASSPGPGANQPQHF.

The chain recombines TRBV11-2 with TRBJ1-5; no DNA is available, so the TRBD1 call from TCRdb remains unchecked. This CDR3 has 15 amino acids. Per the germline V gene, CDR1 is SGHAT and CDR2 is FQNNGV. The CDR3 reads CASSLTQGTYQPQHF.

The CDR3 region is CASSYSWQRGGKETQYF. V usage is TRBV6-5 and J usage is TRBJ2-5; TCRdb reports TRBD2, a call that lacks DNA to check it against. Germline loops: CDR1 MNHEY, CDR2 SVGAGI. CDR3 length: 17 residues.

This rearrangement joins TRBV7-2 to TRBJ2-2. Germline V gene sequence: CDR1 SGHTA, CDR2 FQGNSA. This CDR3 comprises 12 residues. The CDR3: CAGQSSTGELFF.

The V call is TRBV4-3, the J call TRBJ1-6; the TCRdb D gene call, TRBD1, has no DNA to confirm it. Germline V gene sequence: CDR1 LGHNA, CDR2 YSLEER. The CDR3 loop spans 14 amino acids. This CDR3 reads CASSLGHGASPLHF.

The chain has TRBV20-1 and TRBJ2-1; TCRdb selects TRBD2, and the lack of DNA leaves this call unchecked. This CDR3 is built from 12 residues. In germline, CDR1 is DFQATT, CDR2 SNEGSKA (reference sequence). CDR3 sequence: CSAGQGHNEQFF.

The chain recombines TRBV29-1 with TRBJ2-3; the TCRdb D gene call, TRBD1, has no DNA to confirm it. CDR1 is SQVTM, CDR2 ANQGSEA, per germline. The CDR3 extends over 14 amino acids. CDR3: CSVGHGTSTDTQYF.

The chain joins TRBV6-5 to TRBJ1-1. Germline V gene lookup returns CDR1 MNHEY and CDR2 SVGAGI. The CDR3 contains 12 residues. The CDR3: CASSPTRTEAFF.

The chain joins TRBV20-1 to TRBJ2-1. There are 13 residues in the CDR3. From germline, CDR1 is DFQATT and CDR2 SNEGSKA (reference sequence). The CDR3 sequence: CSASTISYNEQFF.

The chain joins TRBV3-1 to TRBJ1-6; TCRdb proposes TRBD1, but this gene call is untestable without DNA. CDR1 LGHDT and CDR2 YNNKEL come from the germline V gene (reference sequence). CDR3 length: 16 residues. CDR3 amino acids: CASSQEVDWTLRPLHF.

The chain carries TRBV11-2 and TRBJ1-1; TCRdb names TRBD1, which stays unverified in the absence of DNA. Per germline, CDR1 SGHAT and CDR2 FQNNGV. This CDR3 region has 14 residues. CDR3 loop: CASSTRQRNTEAFF.

The rearrangement links TRBV5-5 to TRBJ1-1. The CDR3 covers 13 residues. Per germline, CDR1 SGHKS and CDR2 YYEKEE (reference sequence). CDR3 loop: CASSLRLGLKAFF.

The chain combines TRBV6-5 with TRBJ1-4. The CDR3 runs 14 residues. Germline V gene sequence: CDR1 MNHEY, CDR2 SVGAGI. The CDR3 here is CASSYGQTNEKLFF.

The gene calls are TRBV28 and TRBJ2-7. The CDR3 is made up of 14 amino acids. Looked up from germline, CDR1 is MDHEN and CDR2 is SYDVKM. CDR3: CASSLVVSFHEQYF.

This chain links TRBV28 with TRBJ2-1; lacking DNA, the TRBD2 call made by TCRdb goes unchecked. This CDR3 comprises 21 residues. Germline CDR1 is MDHEN and CDR2 is SYDVKM. CDR3 loop: CASSFSLAGGPSSFSYNEQFF.

V usage is TRBV12-3 or TRBV12-4 and J usage is TRBJ2-1; TCRdb calls TRBD2, which cannot be checked without DNA. This CDR3 is 16 amino acids long. CDR3 protein: CASTFLRSGGYNEQFF.

The genes are TRBV6-5 and TRBJ2-7; TCRdb's D call, TRBD2, is unchecked because there is no DNA. The germline V gene has CDR1 MNHEY and CDR2 SVGAGI. The CDR3 runs to 16 residues. CDR3 region: CASSSRSSGSHYEQYF.

The chain couples TRBV24-1 to TRBJ2-1; TCRdb names TRBD1, which stays unverified in the absence of DNA. The CDR3 loop spans 15 amino acids. Germline-derived CDR1 and CDR2 are KGHDR and SFDVKD. CDR3 sequence reads: CATSDPRRDHNEQFF.